A selection of T cell receptor beta chains follows, all from one sample in a study of T cell repertoires in cytomegalovirus infection. Their cognate antigens are unknown. TCRdb ran MiXCR on the reads and lists one entry per CDR3 protein. The sample contains some 920,000 distinct CDR3 sequences, roughly 30% of which appear only once. Sequencing was performed on cultured CD8+ T cells from PBMCs, taken from culture after CMV antigen stimulation. The receptor source for this set is a human donor in good health (CMV status not recorded). Some clones in this sample may be carry-over from other donors' samples. Each CDR3 is given with its conserved first and last residue.

TRBV10-3	TRBJ1-3	CALKGGPSGNTIYF
TRBV18	TRBJ2-2	CASLGSEGTGELFF
TRBV6-2/TRBV6-3	TRBJ1-2	CASTPWDIYGYTF
TRBV6-6	TRBJ1-6	CASSYSPGRYSPLHF
TRBV28	TRBJ1-5	CASSRPHLDRRGGQPQHF
TRBV7-9	TRBJ2-7	CASSLNELEGQYF
TRBV7-4	TRBJ1-4	CASSPTDSEFATNEKLFF
TRBV7-2	TRBJ2-3	CASSSGVGAGTPF
TRBV6-2/TRBV6-3	TRBJ2-1	CASSYSTSEQFF
TRBV6-6	TRBJ1-4	CASRFGQGGANEKLFF
TRBV12-3/TRBV12-4	TRBJ2-1	CASRHRDRGYNEQFF
TRBV4-1	TRBJ2-2	CASSWGDGELFF
TRBV6-2/TRBV6-3	TRBJ1-2	CASSYDVTTQDYTF
TRBV12-3/TRBV12-4	TRBJ2-1	CASSLRLGTPSGEQFF
TRBV7-3	TRBJ1-5	CASSRGGWGQPQHF
TRBV12-3/TRBV12-4	TRBJ1-1	CASSLAAGTVAEAFF
TRBV27	TRBJ1-5	CASSSGFGNQPQHF
TRBV9	TRBJ1-2	CASSVGIETGFNYGYTF